This T cell receptor beta chain was sequenced in a study of shared clonotypes between healthy human individuals. Study in general: Donors had three CD4 naive, three CD4 memory, two CD8 naive and one CD8 memory plate apiece. Overall study findings and caveats: Naive subsets typically showed greater estimated richness than memory subsets.

Naive-designated CD8 cells lacked CD45RO, were positively enriched for CCR7, and omitted terminally differentiated effector memory CD45RA+ cells. The V gene lost 5 bases and the J gene lost 0 bases, with 17 bases spanning the gap. CDR1 and CDR2 (germline): SEHNR, FQNEAQ (reference sequence). The CDR3 runs to 16 residues. Replicate PCRs for sorted subsets used roughly 200 ng DNA; this equaled 25,000 to 35,000 T cell genomes. Repertoires were generated with immunoSEQ multiplex PCR, while TCRdb's copy carries only in-frame clones and drops some. Of about 2 million clones listed, approximately 94% are singletons. In regard to this clone: The antigen is not known.

The material sequenced was naive CD8+ T cells sorted from blood. The receptor was derived from a man between 18 and 35 years old in good health. The gene calls are TRBV7-9 and TRBJ2-7; a weak D match, TRBD2 (5 bases). The CDR3 DNA reads as TGTGCCAGCAGCCCCAATCTCGGGAAAACCTCCTACGAGCAGTACTTC. Its translation: CASSPNLGKTSYEQYF.